Listed below are T cell receptor beta chains from one sample, sequenced in a study of metastatic and nonmetastatic thyroid tumors. TCRdb redid the clone calls on the PCR reads using MiXCR. Among around 45,000 clones listed, roughly 3.1% were seen once. Sequenced material: blood. The source is a female donor with papillary thyroid cancer or a benign thyroid nodule (not recorded which). Some clones in this sample may be carry-over from other donors' samples. Both conserved end residues are part of each CDR3.

CASSDAGALTDAQYF TRBJ2-3 TRBV6-4
CASSLTGSTEQFF TRBJ2-1 TRBV27
CASSPGEANYGYTF TRBJ1-2 TRBV6-1
CASSVEPVQRLGSYNEQFF TRBJ2-1 TRBV9
CASSPTGFAEAFF TRBJ1-1 TRBV12-3/TRBV12-4
CASSRRLAGGGPYEQYF TRBJ2-7 TRBV7-8
CASSSEARDVAHGYTF TRBJ1-2 TRBV28
CASSQGWGLATGELFF TRBJ2-2 TRBV14
CSAPVSSWGYTF TRBJ1-2 TRBV20-1
CASSQDWGGGTQYF TRBJ2-3 TRBV3-1
CASRGTSYSNQPQHF TRBJ1-5 TRBV6-1
CASSDRGSGMVDEQFF TRBJ2-1 TRBV6-4
CASSLASGSSYEQYF TRBJ2-7 TRBV12-3/TRBV12-4
CSARSEQGGYQETQYF TRBJ2-5 TRBV20-1
CSVTGQISGNTIYF TRBJ1-3 TRBV29-1
CASSFGGTRNYGYTF TRBJ1-2 TRBV12-3/TRBV12-4
CASSYTTPGQGSSYEQYF TRBJ2-7 TRBV6-5
CASSARPDRATYEQYF TRBJ2-7 TRBV19
CASSTRLVGNSNQPQHF TRBJ1-5 TRBV2
CASCEGLGNTIYF TRBJ1-3 TRBV6-2/TRBV6-3
CASSLEGNTEAFF TRBJ1-1 TRBV11-2
CASSRSGMNDEQYF TRBJ2-7 TRBV12-3/TRBV12-4
CASNRRLAGGGPYEQYF TRBJ2-7 TRBV7-9
CASGAVAGWHPFF TRBJ2-1 TRBV19
CAWSTVGELQHF TRBJ1-5 TRBV30
CATTLAGGINEQFF TRBJ2-1 TRBV6-1
CASSQVAGGQGGYTF TRBJ1-2 TRBV3-1
CAISEPLGLAGGNEQFF TRBJ2-1 TRBV10-3
CASSLDPGLNTGELFF TRBJ2-2 TRBV7-2
CSARPQFEEKLFF TRBJ1-4 TRBV20-1
CASSIVASQGIGNSPLHF TRBJ1-6 TRBV19
CASSPHLGTEAFF TRBJ1-1 TRBV7-2
CASSPTGQLGANEQFF TRBJ2-1 TRBV11-2
CSAKPGLAVYNEQFF TRBJ2-1 TRBV20-1
CASSLLGRKNQPQHF TRBJ1-5 TRBV5-6
CASSIQRATYNEQFF TRBJ2-1 TRBV19
CASSQNTNNEQFF TRBJ2-1 TRBV4-1
CASSYRSNTGELFF TRBJ2-2 TRBV6-4
CASSTLAGGQETQYF TRBJ2-5 TRBV6-1
CAWGLRDEHSGNTIYF TRBJ1-3 TRBV30